This T cell receptor beta chain was observed in a study of cytomegalovirus exposure and HLA in healthy donors. Researchers ran the PCR with 60 Vbeta and 13 Jbeta primers. Clones were sequenced by immunoSEQ multiplex PCR, and TCRdb holds only the in-frame ones, with some missing. The repertoire holds more than 90,000 clones, just under 70% seen once, with more than 2.5% in the top ten. The CDR3 runs 13 residues. Germline CDR1 reads SGHRS; CDR2 reads YFSETQ. Trimming pared 5 bases from V and 4 bases from J, leaving 10 bases between. This TCR came from a man aged 50 or older in good health and CMV-seronegative. Source material: PBMCs. This chain links TRBV5-1 with TRBJ2-1; D remains unclear. The CDR3 DNA is TGCGCCAGCAGTTTTGACGGGTACAATGAGCAGTTCTTC. Translating it yields CASSFDGYNEQFF.